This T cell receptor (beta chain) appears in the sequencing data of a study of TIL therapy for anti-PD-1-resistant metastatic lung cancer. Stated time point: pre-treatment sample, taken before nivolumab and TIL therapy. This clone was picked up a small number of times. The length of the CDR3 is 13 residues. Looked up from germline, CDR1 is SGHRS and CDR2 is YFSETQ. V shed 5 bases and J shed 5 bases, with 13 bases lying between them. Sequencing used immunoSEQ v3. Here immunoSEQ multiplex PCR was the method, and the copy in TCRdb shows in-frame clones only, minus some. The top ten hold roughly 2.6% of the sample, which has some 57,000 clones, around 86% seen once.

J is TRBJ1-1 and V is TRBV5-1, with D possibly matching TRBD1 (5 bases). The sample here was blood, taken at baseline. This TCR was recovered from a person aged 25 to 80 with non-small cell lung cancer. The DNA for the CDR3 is TGCGCCAGCAGTTTCGGACGGGGGACTGAAGCTTTCTTT. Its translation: CASSFGRGTEAFF.